The present T cell receptor beta chain was sequenced within a study of T cell repertoires in aging, cancer and after chemotherapy. Study-level information: Glioblastoma patients receiving temozolomide-based therapy gave paired samples before and after chemotherapy.

To note about this clonotype: Its antigen is not known.

Study-wide points: Median generation probability rose over the chemotherapy interval in each cancer cohort, suggesting rebound thymic output.

Amplification of TCR beta used genomic DNA extracted from peripheral blood. V gave up 1 base and J gave up 9 bases, with 22 bases separating them. The V gene's germline CDR1 is MNHEY and CDR2 SVGAGI. The CDR3 contains 18 residues. Rearranged V-D-J TRB sequences were amplified with a mixed TRB-A/B primer pool. MiXCR was run by TCRdb on the multiplex PCR reads, yielding one entry per CDR3 protein. Found here are some 1,500 distinct CDR3 sequences, about a quarter of them singletons; the top ten hold around two thirds. Sequencing used blood. The V gene is TRBV6-5, the J gene TRBJ1-6; tentative D call: TRBD1 (5 bases). This TCR derives from a human donor with a solid tumor. The CDR3: CASSYFSGGFGGGSPLHF. Written as DNA, the CDR3 is TGTGCCAGCAGTTACTTCTCCGGGGGGTTCGGGGGGGGTTCACCCCTCCACTTT.